The entry below gives a single T cell receptor (beta chain) sequence along with its context. These data come from a study of blood T cell repertoires in COVID-19. Study information: Spain, Italy and the United States supplied samples that represented acute and convalescent COVID-19. PBMCs, B-cell-depleted T cells, or T cells were the source of the cDNA or gDNA that made up the material.

Trimming took off 2 bases at V and 2 bases at J, with 13 bases between the two ends. The CDR3 spans 17 residues. From germline, CDR1 is MGHDK and CDR2 SYGVNS. Produced via immunoSEQ multiplex PCR; TCRdb's table is partial and in-frame only. The data contain about 87,000 clones, 80% to 90% of them singletons. Material: peripheral blood. The V call is TRBV25-1, the J call TRBJ2-6, with D uncertain. The clonotype was recovered from a man aged 80 or over with acute or convalescent COVID-19. The chain's CDR3 is CASSEGAPTPGANVLTF. In DNA, the CDR3 is TGTGCCAGCAGTGAAGGTGCGCCCACCCCTGGGGCCAACGTCCTGACTTTC.